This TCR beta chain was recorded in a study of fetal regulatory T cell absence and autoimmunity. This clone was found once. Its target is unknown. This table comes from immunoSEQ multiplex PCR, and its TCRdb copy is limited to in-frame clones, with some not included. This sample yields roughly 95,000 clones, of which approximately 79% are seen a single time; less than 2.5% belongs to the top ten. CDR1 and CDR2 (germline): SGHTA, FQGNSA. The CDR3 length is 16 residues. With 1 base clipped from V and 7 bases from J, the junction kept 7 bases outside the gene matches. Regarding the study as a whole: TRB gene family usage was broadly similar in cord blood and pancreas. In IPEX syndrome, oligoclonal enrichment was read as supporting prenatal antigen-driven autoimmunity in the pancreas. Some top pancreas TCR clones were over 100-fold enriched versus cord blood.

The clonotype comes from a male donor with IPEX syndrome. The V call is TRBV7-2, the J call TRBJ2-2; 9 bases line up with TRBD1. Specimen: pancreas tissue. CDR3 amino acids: CASSLGGQGFGGELFF. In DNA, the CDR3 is TGTGCCAGCAGCTTAGGGGGACAGGGCTTCGGCGGGGAGCTGTTTTTT.